The clone carrying this T cell receptor (beta chain) was detected many times. Its antigen is not identified. Trimming removed 5 bases from V and 0 bases from J, with 15 bases in between. The germline gives CDR1 KGHSH, CDR2 LQKENI. The CDR3 is made up of 16 amino acids. Via MiXCR, TCRdb re-called the 5' RACE reads, giving one row per CDR3 protein. Here the sample spans over 95,000 distinct CDR3 sequences, 10% to 13% being singletons. This specimen comes from a study of spatial heterogeneity in lung cancer. Whole-study context: Follow-up PBMC samples were sequenced when available, at a median of approximately two years after resection.

The time point denotes: blood at routine non-recurrence follow-up after resection. Study observations and caveats: TCRs found ubiquitously expanded in tumor appeared in blood more at resection than at follow-up.

This TCR derives from a female donor with early-stage non-small cell lung cancer. This chain uses TRBV18 with TRBJ2-3, with D possibly matching TRBD2 (5 bases). Here the sequenced sample was PBMCs, taken at follow-up. The CDR3 loop is CASSSTATRSTDTQYF. CDR3 in DNA: TGTGCCAGCTCATCGACTGCAACTAGGAGCACAGATACGCAGTATTTT.